A selection of T cell receptor beta chains follows, all from one sample in a study of identical twins. TCRdb redid the calling of the 5' RACE reads with MiXCR, one entry per CDR3 protein. The sample holds some 710,000 distinct CDR3 sequences, 5.5% to 6.5% seen once. What was sequenced was naive T cells sorted from blood. These receptors were obtained from a young man in good health. CDR3s include the opening cysteine and the closing phenylalanine or tryptophan. The order of the fields is D gene, J gene, V gene, clone size, CDR3 DNA, CDR3 protein. D genes are given only for firm matches. The size of a clone is reported for some rows only, either as once, few or many, or as a class for expanded clones.

-	TRBJ2-6	TRBV5-1	-	TGCGCCAGCAGCCCGAGGACAGCTGGGGCCAACGTCCTGACTTTC	CASSPRTAGANVLTF
TRBD2	TRBJ2-7	TRBV7-2	-	TGTGCCAGCAGCGTAATGGGACTAGCGACCTACGAGCAGTACTTC	CASSVMGLATYEQYF
-	TRBJ1-5	TRBV30	few	TGTGCCTGGAGTCAGACGGGGAGGCCCTATCCGCCCCAGCATTTT	CAWSQTGRPYPPQHF
TRBD1	TRBJ1-1	TRBV6-2/TRBV6-3	many	TGTGCCAGCAGGGACAGGTCTGTTGAAGCTTTCTTT	CASRDRSVEAFF
-	TRBJ2-5	TRBV4-2	many	TGTGCCAGCAGCCAAGAGGTTGCGGCGCGGGAGACCCAGTACTTC	CASSQEVAARETQYF
-	TRBJ1-2	TRBV12-3/TRBV12-4	-	TGTGCCAGCAGTTTAGATTTGGGGAACTATGGCTACACCTTC	CASSLDLGNYGYTF
-	TRBJ2-1	TRBV27	few	TGTGCCAGCAGTTTATGGGCAGACAATGAGCAGTTCTTC	CASSLWADNEQFF
-	TRBJ2-3	TRBV30	few	TGTGCCTGGAGTATGGGAGTGGGCACAGATACGCAGTATTTT	CAWSMGVGTDTQYF
TRBD2	TRBJ2-2	TRBV24-1	few	TGTGCCACCGGTGATAGCGGGAGAGTCACCGGGGAGCTGTTTTTT	CATGDSGRVTGELFF
-	TRBJ2-1	TRBV29-1	many	TGCAGCGAGGCACGGCTTGGGCCCACAGAGCAGTTCTTC	CSEARLGPTEQFF
-	TRBJ2-3	TRBV11-3	-	TGTGCCAGCAGCTTAGTCGCGGGGCCTACCACAGATACGCAGTATTTT	CASSLVAGPTTDTQYF
-	TRBJ2-3	TRBV4-1	-	TGCGCCAGCAGCCAAGAGGGCCAGCCTTCGGATACGCAGTATTTT	CASSQEGQPSDTQYF
-	TRBJ1-1	TRBV18	few	TGTGCCAGCTCAACCCAGGAGGGGAACACTGAAGCTTTCTTT	CASSTQEGNTEAFF
TRBD1	TRBJ2-7	TRBV28	-	TGTGCCAGCAGTTTAATTGGCAGGGGGCGCGAGGGCTCCTACGAGCAGTACTTC	CASSLIGRGREGSYEQYF
TRBD1	TRBJ1-4	TRBV7-9	many	TGTGCCAGCAGCTTCCGGGACAGGGGTGAAAAACTGTTTTTT	CASSFRDRGEKLFF
TRBD1	TRBJ2-3	TRBV27	many	TGTGCCAGCTCAATATCGGACAGGGTCGCAGATACGCAGTATTTT	CASSISDRVADTQYF
-	TRBJ2-1	TRBV3-1	few	TGTGCCAGCAGCCCGACTAGTGGTGAGCAGTTCTTC	CASSPTSGEQFF
TRBD1	TRBJ1-2	TRBV5-1	few	TGCGCCAGCAGTCCGACAGGGGCCGGTGGCTACACCTTC	CASSPTGAGGYTF
-	TRBJ2-1	TRBV20-1	many	TGCAGTGCTAGGGGCTGGGCAGGGCGTAGTAGAGGTGAGCAGTTCTTC	CSARGWAGRSRGEQFF
-	TRBJ2-7	TRBV15	-	TGTGCCACCAGCATTGACCCTGGGGGAGCCTACGAGCAGTACTTC	CATSIDPGGAYEQYF
-	TRBJ2-2	TRBV7-9	few	TGTGCCAGCAGCTCCTGGGATTACCTTACCACCGGGGAGCTGTTTTTT	CASSSWDYLTTGELFF
-	TRBJ2-3	TRBV12-3/TRBV12-4	-	TGTGCCAGCAGTTTAGCGCTAAGCGGACGCACAGATACGCAGTATTTT	CASSLALSGRTDTQYF
TRBD1	TRBJ1-5	TRBV10-3	-	TGTGCCATCAAATCCGGGACAGGAGTTAGCAATCAGCCCCAGCATTTT	CAIKSGTGVSNQPQHF
-	TRBJ2-7	TRBV20-1	-	TGCAGTGCTACCAGGACCCTCTCCTACGAGCAGTACTTC	CSATRTLSYEQYF
-	TRBJ1-3	TRBV28	-	TGTGCCAGCAGTAAAACGGGGACGGTGTTGGGAAACACCATATATTTT	CASSKTGTVLGNTIYF
-	TRBJ2-2	TRBV3-1	-	TGTGCCAGCAGCCAAGGCCGATTTAACACCGGGGAGCTGTTTTTT	CASSQGRFNTGELFF
-	TRBJ1-1	TRBV29-1	many	TGCAGCGTTGATAACTCGAACACTGAAGCTTTCTTT	CSVDNSNTEAFF
TRBD1	TRBJ2-5	TRBV4-1	-	TGCGCCAGCAGCCGAAGGGGGGGACAGGGCATAGAGACCCAGTACTTC	CASSRRGGQGIETQYF
TRBD2	TRBJ2-1	TRBV7-9	many	TGTGCCAGCAAACGGGAGGTGGGCTACAATGAGCAGTTCTTC	CASKREVGYNEQFF
TRBD1	TRBJ2-1	TRBV5-1	many	TGCGCCAGCAGCTTTGACAGGGTCAGTGAGCAGTTCTTC	CASSFDRVSEQFF
-	TRBJ2-7	TRBV5-1	many	TGCGCCAGCAGATCGGAGACAGGAATTTCACACGAGCAGTACTTC	CASRSETGISHEQYF
-	TRBJ2-4	TRBV12-3/TRBV12-4	few	TGTGCCAGCAGTTTTGACGGGAGAGCCAAAAACATTCAGTACTTC	CASSFDGRAKNIQYF
TRBD2	TRBJ2-1	TRBV12-3/TRBV12-4	few	TGTGCCAGCACCCTAGCGGGGCAGCAGTTCTTC	CASTLAGQQFF
TRBD1	TRBJ1-5	TRBV28	many	TGTGCCAGCAGTCCGCGGGACAGGGACTGGAATCAGCCCCAGCATTTT	CASSPRDRDWNQPQHF
-	TRBJ2-3	TRBV30	-	TGTGCCTGGACTTTTAGCGGTTCTGGAGATACGCAGTATTTT	CAWTFSGSGDTQYF
-	TRBJ1-4	TRBV19	-	TGTGCCAGTAGCCTAGGAATTGGGGAAAAACTGTTTTTT	CASSLGIGEKLFF
TRBD1	TRBJ2-7	TRBV6-1	-	TGTGCCTGCTCTGGACCGAGGACAGGGGGCTCCTACGAGCAGTACTTC	CACSGPRTGGSYEQYF
-	TRBJ2-1	TRBV12-3/TRBV12-4	few	TGTGCCAGCAGTTTAAGTTCGGGAGTGGGGAATGAGCAGTTCTTC	CASSLSSGVGNEQFF
TRBD1	TRBJ2-1	TRBV2	few	TGTGCCAGCACCGGGACAGGGTTCGATGAGCAGTTCTTC	CASTGTGFDEQFF
-	TRBJ1-5	TRBV20-1	many	TGCAGTGCTAGAGATCAGGGAGGGCGATTGCCCCAGCATTTT	CSARDQGGRLPQHF
-	TRBJ2-5	TRBV7-2	many	TGTGCCAGCAGCCCCCACCCCGGGAGAGAGACCCAGTACTTC	CASSPHPGRETQYF
TRBD2	TRBJ2-1	TRBV12-3/TRBV12-4	many	TGTGCCAGCAGGAAGACTAGCGGGTCCTACAATGAGCAGTTCTTC	CASRKTSGSYNEQFF
-	TRBJ2-6	TRBV5-1	many	TGCGCCAGCTCGAATCGCTCTCTGGTTGGGGCCAACGTCCTGACTTTC	CASSNRSLVGANVLTF
-	TRBJ2-1	TRBV20-1	few	TGCAGTGCTAGAGATTATGGACTTAAGCAGTTCTTC	CSARDYGLKQFF
-	TRBJ2-7	TRBV19	-	TGTGCCAGTACCCAGGGGAGTTTGGGCGAGCAGTACTTC	CASTQGSLGEQYF
TRBD2	TRBJ2-1	TRBV30	-	TGTGCCTGCAAGGCGGGAGGGGCCAATGAGCAGTTCTTC	CACKAGGANEQFF
-	TRBJ2-1	TRBV7-9	few	TGTGCCAGCAGCTTAGAACCTAGCTTTGATGAGCAGTTCTTC	CASSLEPSFDEQFF
-	TRBJ2-1	TRBV12-3/TRBV12-4	many	TGTGCCAGTGGGGTGGGCTACAATGAGCAGTTCTTC	CASGVGYNEQFF
-	TRBJ2-1	TRBV6-2/TRBV6-3	many	TGTGCCAGCAGTAGGGGTCTTGCGGGGAGGGGGTACAATGAGCAGTTCTTC	CASSRGLAGRGYNEQFF
-	TRBJ1-5	TRBV5-1	many	TGCGCCAGCAGCTTGGCCGAGAATCAGCCCCAGCATTTT	CASSLAENQPQHF
-	TRBJ1-6	TRBV2	few	TGTGCCAGCAATTTGGGCAGCAATTCACCCCTCCACTTT	CASNLGSNSPLHF